Listed here is a single TCR beta chain. What it binds is not known. This sample was included in a study of post-analysis software for immune sequencing data. Study-wide results and caveats: Compared with controls, patients had more of 4 to 6 TRBV segments, including TRBV5-6, TRBV5-1 and TRBV20-1.

TCR beta libraries were prepared from cDNA with unique molecular identifiers. TCRdb recomputed calls from the PCR reads with MiXCR, one row per CDR3 protein. This table holds some 500,000 distinct CDR3 sequences, approximately 46% found once. The CDR3 is 14 amino acids. V lost 4 bases and J lost 3; bases outside the gene matches: 5. In germline, CDR1 is MNHEY, CDR2 SMNVEV (reference sequence). This chain joins TRBV27 and TRBJ2-7; TRBD1 matches 8 bases. This sequence was found in a girl aged 5 to 17 with multiple sclerosis. Specimen: blood. The CDR3 nucleotides read TGTGCCAGCAGTTCCCGGACAGGGTTCTACGAGCAGTACTTC. This encodes CASSSRTGFYEQYF.